The sequence of this T cell receptor (beta chain) was determined in a study of tumor and adjacent non-tumor tissue in lung cancer. A modified ARM-PCR protocol with three rounds of nested PCR amplified TCRbeta. TCRdb passed the multiplex PCR reads through MiXCR, listing each CDR3 protein once. The sample holds around 79,000 distinct CDR3 sequences, around 77% seen once. This CDR3 contains 13 residues. Trimming left V 10 bases short and J 3 bases short, with 15 bases between. This sample's RNA came from whole unsorted tissue. The TCR sequence derives from a woman between 40 and 55 years old with non-small cell lung cancer. This chain uses TRBV12-3 or TRBV12-4 with TRBJ1-2; D is undetermined. Input material: lung tumor tissue. The CDR3 loop reads CATCMSGDYGYTF. CDR3 nucleotides: TGTGCCACCTGTATGTCCGGTGACTATGGCTACACCTTC.